This T cell receptor (beta chain) was recovered during a study of beta chain features in type 1 diabetes. On this clone: Its cognate antigen is unknown. This CDR3 is also generated by other DNA sequences in the sample.

Findings and limits, study-wide: A definitive answer on HLA type influencing TCRB rearrangement was not reached here. Healthy donors had naive, central memory and Treg TCRB repertoires that appeared less similar than those seen among patients. Significant though moderate, a shortening of TCRB CDR3s appeared in all four CD4+ subsets of Type 1 diabetes patients.

Stem cell-like memory, regulatory, central memory and naive CD4+ cells were sorted via CD45RO/CCR7/CD25/CD127/CD95/CD27. The entirety of the isolated RNA underwent reverse transcription, so expressed TCRB transcripts were sequenced. This table comes from immunoSEQ multiplex PCR, and its TCRdb copy is limited to in-frame clones, with some not included. The sample has 150,000 to 190,000 clones, over 9% seen once. V dropped 0 bases and J dropped 4 bases, with 7 bases sitting between them. The germline CDR1 and CDR2 sequences are SGHRS and YFSETQ. CDR3 size: 14 residues. The V and J genes are TRBV5-1 and TRBJ1-4; perhaps TRBD1 as D (5 bases). The TCR comes from a man younger than 40 with type 1 diabetes. What was sequenced was central memory CD4+ T cells from blood. CDR3 sequence reads: CASSLGQLNEKLFF. Written as DNA, the CDR3 is TGCGCCAGCAGCTTGGGACAGCTTAATGAAAAACTGTTTTTT.